This T cell receptor (beta chain) was identified in a study of shared clonotypes between healthy human individuals. Genomic DNA of every subset was divided equally among multiple immunoSEQ plates. Produced via immunoSEQ multiplex PCR; TCRdb's table is partial and in-frame only. The sample comprises around 700,000 clones, around 73% of which are singletons, and around 1.8% rests with the top ten. The TCR comes from a woman in her thirties in good health. Sequencing input: memory CD4+ T cells sorted from blood. Subset: CD45RA-negative fraction.

The CDR3 DNA follows: TGTGCCAGCAGTTACTCGGGGACGGCTTCCTACGAGCAGTACTTC. Translating it yields CASSYSGTASYEQYF. V gene TRBV6-5 combines with J gene TRBJ2-7; tentatively, D is TRBD1 or TRBD2 (5 bases each). The germline V gene has CDR1 MNHEY and CDR2 SVGAGI. This CDR3 is 15 amino acids long. V was shortened by 0 bases and J by 1 base, with 10 bases between the two germline ends.